The 24 T cell receptor beta chains in this list originate from one sample, sequenced in a study of blood T cell repertoires in COVID-19. Method: immunoSEQ multiplex PCR; TCRdb's copy keeps in-frame clones and lacks some. The sample consists of under 110,000 clones, 76% of them appearing once. The sample consisted of peripheral blood. These receptors all stem from an older man with COVID-19, enrolled during active disease.

The V and J genes are TRBV20-1 and TRBJ2-1; no clear D. The CDR3 contains 10 residues. Germline V lookup: CDR1 DFQATT, CDR2 SNEGSKA (reference sequence). The ends were cut back, 8 bases at V and 5 bases at J, with 7 bases in the middle. In DNA, the CDR3 is TGCAGTTTGACACACAATGAGCAGTTCTTC. Translating it yields CSLTHNEQFF.

The chain uses TRBV6-5 and TRBJ2-7, with no clear D. The germline V and J ends were trimmed by 0 bases and 2 bases, with 11 bases remaining between them. The CDR3 runs to 15 residues. Germline V lookup: CDR1 MNHEY, CDR2 SVGAGI. The DNA of the CDR3 is TGTGCCAGCAGTTACTCCACGGTTGAAGCCTACGAGCAGTACTTC. As protein: CASSYSTVEAYEQYF.

This chain joins TRBV13 and TRBJ1-1; 7 bases agree with TRBD1. Trimming took 5 bases from V and 2 from J; bases not matched to a gene: 8. The CDR3 runs 15 residues. Per the germline V gene, CDR1 is PRHDT and CDR2 is FYEKMQ (reference sequence). The chain's CDR3 is CASSLQGGLNTEAFF. The CDR3 nucleotides are TGTGCCAGCAGCCTCCAGGGGGGCCTTAACACTGAAGCTTTCTTT.

This rearrangement joins TRBV6-5 to TRBJ1-3; D not certain. This CDR3 spans 15 amino acids. V was cut by 5 bases and J by 0 bases, with 11 bases left in between. Germline-derived CDR1 and CDR2 are MNHEY and SVGAGI. CDR3 bases: TGTGCCAGCAGTAGTACAGTAGTCTCTGGAAACACCATATATTTT. Protein product: CASSSTVVSGNTIYF.

This chain uses TRBV24-1 with TRBJ2-7; 10 bases align to TRBD1. From germline, CDR1 is KGHDR and CDR2 SFDVKD. With 2 bases clipped from V and 2 bases from J, the junction kept 5 bases outside the gene matches. This CDR3 has 16 residues. CDR3 residues: CATSDSTGGATYEQYF. In nucleotides, the CDR3 is TGTGCCACCAGTGATTCGACAGGGGGCGCGACCTACGAGCAGTACTTC.

The rearrangement joins TRBV7-2 to TRBJ1-1; 9 nucleotides align to TRBD1. CDR1 is SGHTA, CDR2 FQGNSA, per germline. Germline trimming cut 3 bases from V and 2 bases from J; bases unmatched to any gene: 4. The CDR3 is 15 residues long. The CDR3 protein is CASSFAGQGNTEAFF. The CDR3 DNA reads as TGTGCCAGCAGCTTCGCGGGACAGGGAAACACTGAAGCTTTCTTT.

This clone was seen a handful of times. This chain links TRBV6-2 or TRBV6-3 with TRBJ2-7; TRBD1 agrees at 7 bases. Looked up from germline, CDR1 is MNHEY and CDR2 is SVGEGT. V shed 0 bases and J 0 bases; nucleotides not matched to a gene: 5. The CDR3 spans 16 residues. Here the CDR3 DNA reads TGTGCCAGCAGTTACTCTGACAGGGTGGTCTCCTACGAGCAGTACTTC. Encoded protein: CASSYSDRVVSYEQYF.

The chain uses TRBV19 and TRBJ1-1; 8 nucleotides match TRBD1. Trimming at V came to 6 bases and at J to 3 bases, leaving 12 bases not matched to a gene. CDR1 LNHDA and CDR2 SQIVND come from the germline V gene (reference sequence). The CDR3 sequence is 16 residues long. DNA of the CDR3: TGTGCCAGTAGGGACAGGGCATCAGGATTGGACACTGAAGCTTTCTTT. Its translation: CASRDRASGLDTEAFF.

V gene TRBV29-1 combines with J gene TRBJ1-2, with 9 bases identical to TRBD1. Germline-derived CDR1 and CDR2 are SQVTM and ANQGSEA. V trimming: 6 bases; J trimming: 0 bases; junction bases outside the gene matches: 8. The CDR3 runs to 15 residues. As DNA, the CDR3 is TGCAGCGTCACCCCCGGGACAGGGACTAACTATGGCTACACCTTC. Translated: CSVTPGTGTNYGYTF.

This sequence joins TRBV28 and TRBJ1-2, with 7 bases fitting TRBD1. J gave up 4 bases and V 8 bases, and 4 bases lay outside the gene matches. Germline V gives CDR1 MDHEN, CDR2 SYDVKM. The CDR3 loop spans 12 amino acids. The DNA of the CDR3 is TGTGCCAGCGGAAGGGGGCCCTATGGCTACACCTTC. It encodes CASGRGPYGYTF.

V usage is TRBV6-5 and J usage is TRBJ2-7; D uncertain. Germline CDR1 and CDR2: MNHEY and SVGAGI. Trimming took off 0 bases at V and 1 base at J, with 10 bases between the two ends. This CDR3 spans 15 amino acids. CDR3 loop: CASSYSSDGSYEQYF. For the CDR3, the DNA is TGTGCCAGCAGTTACTCGAGCGACGGGTCCTACGAGCAGTACTTC.

The V and J genes are TRBV28 and TRBJ1-1, with 8 bases aligning to TRBD1. The germline V gene has CDR1 MDHEN and CDR2 SYDVKM. Losses at the gene ends were 8 bases for V and 0 bases for J; bases not matched to a gene: 5. The CDR3 is 14 amino acids. The DNA for the CDR3 is TGTGCCAGCCTCCGACAGGGGATGAACACTGAAGCTTTCTTT. It encodes CASLRQGMNTEAFF.

This clone was observed at least ten times. J is TRBJ1-5 and V is TRBV2; the match to TRBD1 covers 7 bases. Trimming took 5 bases from V and 0 from J; bases not matched to a gene: 1. CDR1 and CDR2 (germline): SNHLY, FYNNEI. The CDR3 sequence is 14 residues long. CDR3 DNA: TGTGCCAGCAGTCAGGGGGGTAGCAATCAGCCCCAGCATTTT. This codes for CASSQGGSNQPQHF.

V is TRBV6-5 and J is TRBJ2-7, with 7 positions matching TRBD2. The CDR3 covers 15 residues. Losses at the gene ends were 6 bases for V and 0 bases for J; bases not matched to a gene: 8. CDR1 and CDR2 (germline): MNHEY, SVGAGI. The CDR3 DNA reads TGTGCCAGCAGAGCAGGGAGGGGAAGCTCCTACGAGCAGTACTTC. Its protein is CASRAGRGSSYEQYF.

The chain links TRBV6-5 to TRBJ1-5; no clear D gene. V was clipped by 0 bases and J by 7 bases, with 7 bases between them. CDR3 length equals 13 residues. The germline gives CDR1 MNHEY, CDR2 SVGAGI. CDR3 nucleotides: TGTGCCAGCAGTTACTCGAGGTACCAGCCCCAGCATTTT. Translating gives CASSYSRYQPQHF.

The chain carries TRBV29-1 and TRBJ2-7; 7 bases are a match to TRBD2. Germline V lookup: CDR1 SQVTM, CDR2 ANQGSEA. The CDR3 sequence is 13 residues long. J lost 3 bases, V lost 7 bases, and 9 bases had no gene match. CDR3 residues: CSGVALADYEQYF. The DNA for the CDR3 is TGCAGCGGGGTAGCGCTAGCGGACTACGAGCAGTACTTC.

The chain recombines TRBV30 with TRBJ2-7; 8 bases align to TRBD1. The CDR3 spans 14 residues. Trimming cost V 3 bases and J 2 bases; bases outside gene matches: 6. Looked up from germline, CDR1 is GTSNPN and CDR2 is SVGIG (reference sequence). The CDR3 loop reads CAWSRDRPPYEQYF. The CDR3, as DNA: TGTGCCTGGAGCCGGGACAGGCCACCCTACGAGCAGTACTTC.

This clone is a singleton in its sample. The chain carries TRBV14 and TRBJ2-2, with D unclear. The CDR3 contains 15 residues. Germline loops: CDR1 SGHDN, CDR2 FVKESK. Trimming took 2 bases from V and 3 from J, leaving 10 bases between them. The CDR3 sequence: CASSQYRVDTGELFF. The CDR3 DNA reads as TGTGCCAGCAGCCAATACCGGGTAGACACCGGGGAGCTGTTTTTT.

V gene TRBV6-4 combines with J gene TRBJ1-2; 8 nucleotides agree with TRBD1. Germline trimming cut 6 bases from V and 0 bases from J; bases unmatched to any gene: 3. The CDR3 consists of 14 residues. Germline V lookup: CDR1 MRHNA, CDR2 SNTAGT. This chain's CDR3 is CASSPGQANYGYTF. CDR3 bases: TGTGCCAGCAGCCCGGGACAGGCTAACTATGGCTACACCTTC.

The J gene is TRBJ1-1, the V gene TRBV10-3; 9 bases agree with TRBD1. The V and J ends lost 6 bases and 9 bases, in that order; junction bases with no gene match: 5. Germline CDR1 ENHRY, CDR2 SYGVKD. The CDR3 consists of 12 residues. The CDR3 protein is CAISPGQGKAFF. CDR3 DNA: TGTGCCATCAGCCCCGGACAGGGGAAAGCTTTCTTT.

Only a few counts were recorded for this clone. The V call is TRBV18, the J call TRBJ1-3; D possibly corresponds to TRBD1 (5 bases). V gave up 2 bases and J gave up 4 bases, with 12 bases separating them. The CDR3 covers 15 residues. Germline V gene data show CDR1 as KGHSH and CDR2 as LQKENI. The CDR3 sequence is CASSPGREAGNTIYF. The CDR3 DNA is TGTGCCAGCTCACCAGGCAGGGAGGCCGGAAACACCATATATTTT.

The chain carries TRBV7-9 and TRBJ2-1; tentatively, D is TRBD1 (6 bases). V lost 5 bases and J 3 bases, leaving 20 bases between the germline ends. The CDR3 loop spans 17 amino acids. Germline CDR1 SEHNR, CDR2 FQNEAQ (reference sequence). The CDR3 DNA sequence: TGTGCCAGCAGCCCCTACAGGGTCCGAAGTTACTACAATGAGCAGTTCTTC. Its protein product is CASSPYRVRSYYNEQFF.

The chain joins TRBV6-5 to TRBJ1-1, with 10 bases fitting TRBD1. Germline CDR1 and CDR2: MNHEY and SVGAGI. The trim removed 5 bases at V and 4 bases at J, leaving 1 base unmatched. This CDR3 is built from 13 residues. The CDR3 nucleotides are TGTGCCAGCAGTCGACAGGGGGCCACTGAAGCTTTCTTT. This encodes CASSRQGATEAFF.

The chain recombines TRBV6-5 with TRBJ2-7, with D possibly TRBD2 on 5 matching bases. V was trimmed by 0 bases and J by 7 bases, leaving 16 bases between them. This CDR3 is built from 15 residues. In germline, CDR1 is MNHEY, CDR2 SVGAGI. CDR3: CASSYSSVTPGEQYF. CDR3 in DNA: TGTGCCAGCAGTTACTCGAGCGTGACACCGGGGGAGCAGTACTTC.